The T cell receptor beta chain described here comes from a study of blood T cell repertoires in COVID-19. Authors' processing steps: Scientists estimated how many nucleated cells there were by amplifying reference gene primers. Sequencing was performed with immunoSEQ multiplex PCR; in TCRdb, only in-frame clones are kept and a portion is missing. The V and J calls and the clone size are those of that table, but D and trimming were determined from the DNA. The sample contains 270,000 or so clones, roughly 84% of which appear only once. The CDR3 loop spans 15 amino acids. The sequencing input was peripheral blood. The chain joins TRBV21-1 to TRBJ2-1; TRBD2, the table's D call, was not compared with the DNA. TRBV21-1 counts as a pseudogene. The clonotype originates from a woman aged 18-29 years with acute or convalescent COVID-19. The CDR3 protein is CASSKVNSSYNEQFF. In DNA, the CDR3 is TGTGCCAGCAGCAAAGTTAACTCGTCCTACAATGAGCAGTTCTTC.